The clone carrying this TCR beta chain appeared a few times. This sample was included in a study of blood T cell repertoires in COVID-19. Germline V lookup: CDR1 SGHTA, CDR2 FQGTGA. V shed 5 bases and J 2 bases; nucleotides not matched to a gene: 9. CDR3 length: 15 residues. Sequenced by immunoSEQ multiplex PCR; TCRdb stores in-frame clones only, minus some. This table has hundreds of thousands of clones, approximately 90% appearing once. The specimen was peripheral blood. The receptor's source is a woman aged 40 to 50 who had recovered from COVID-19. This chain uses TRBV7-3 with TRBJ2-7, with 7 bases that match TRBD1. CDR3 coding DNA: TGTGCCAGCAGCCGGATCGGGACAGTCGCCTACGAGCAGTACTTC. It specifies CASSRIGTVAYEQYF.